These 23 T cell receptor beta chains originate from one sample sequenced in a study of blood T cell repertoires in COVID-19 (dated by TCRdb to about 2020). Libraries came from the immunoSEQ multiplex PCR assay. TCRdb holds this immuneACCESS table with in-frame rearrangements only. Some clones are missing; in checked studies, unresolved V genes explain under half, and the rest has no known cause. The table for this sample lists under 250,000 clones; approximately 84% of them were counted only once. Together, the top ten hold about 2.9% of the sample. Sequenced input: peripheral blood. All receptors derive from a woman in her twenties or thirties who had recovered from COVID-19.

The V call is TRBV9, the J call TRBJ1-1, with 7 bases matching TRBD1. The CDR3 runs 15 residues. Looked up from germline, CDR1 is SGDLS and CDR2 is YYNGEE. Losses at the gene ends were 4 bases for V and 4 bases for J; bases not matched to a gene: 10. This chain's CDR3 is CASSPTGQLGTEAFF. The CDR3 DNA sequence: TGTGCCAGCAGCCCGACAGGGCAACTGGGCACTGAAGCTTTCTTT.

The J gene is TRBJ2-5, the V gene TRBV6-1, with D possibly matching TRBD2 (5 bases). Germline V gene data show CDR1 as MNHNS and CDR2 as SASEGT. The germline V and J ends were trimmed by 1 base and 4 bases, with 16 bases remaining between them. The CDR3 has 16 amino acids. This chain's CDR3 is CASSEGASWAGETQYF. In nucleotides, the CDR3 is TGTGCCAGCAGTGAAGGGGCTAGCTGGGCCGGAGAGACCCAGTACTTC.

The J gene is TRBJ2-7, the V gene TRBV9; the D is unclear. V lost 0 bases and J 5 bases, leaving 12 bases between the germline ends. CDR1 is SGDLS, CDR2 YYNGEE, per germline. The CDR3 consists of 14 residues. This CDR3 is CASSVEPTRNEQYF. The CDR3 nucleotides read TGTGCCAGCAGCGTAGAACCTACCCGAAACGAGCAGTACTTC.

This clone has only one observation. The chain carries TRBV7-8 and TRBJ2-2; 10 bases fit TRBD2. The CDR3 runs to 15 residues. The V gene end was trimmed by 7 bases and the J gene end by 7 bases; junction bases not matched to a gene: 9. Germline V gives CDR1 SGHVS, CDR2 FQNEAQ. DNA of the CDR3: TGTGCCAGCATCTCTAGCGGGAGTTCGGGCGGGGAGCTGTTTTTT. Translating gives CASISSGSSGGELFF.

The DNA of the CDR3 is TGTGCCAGCAGCTTGGACAGAAACGAGCAGTACTTC. Translation gives CASSLDRNEQYF. The chain uses TRBV5-4 and TRBJ2-7; the D is unclear. Trimming took off 0 bases at V and 5 bases at J, with 6 bases between the two ends. CDR3 size: 12 residues. Germline CDR1 is SGHNT and CDR2 is YYREEE (reference sequence).

The V call is TRBV7-2, the J call TRBJ2-5; tentatively, D is TRBD2 (5 bases). V lost 5 bases and J 4 bases, leaving 11 bases between the germline ends. Per the germline V gene, CDR1 is SGHTA and CDR2 is FQGNSA. The CDR3 consists of 13 residues. In DNA, the CDR3 is TGTGCCAGCAGCAGGACTCTCCGAGAGACCCAGTACTTC. Residues: CASSRTLRETQYF. The full variable domain, rest sourced from reference TRBV7-2 and TRBJ2-5, is GAGVSQSPSNKVTEKGKDVELRCDPISGHTALYWYRQSLGQGLEFLIYFQGNSAPDKSGLPSDRFSAERTGGSVSTLTIQRTQQEDSAVYLCASSRTLRETQYFGPGTRLLVL.

The J gene is TRBJ1-3, the V gene TRBV6-7, with 7 positions matching TRBD1. TRBV6-7 is labeled an ORF, and its function is uncertain. CDR3 length equals 20 residues. J gave up 0 bases and V 6 bases, and 20 bases lay outside the gene matches. The CDR3 DNA follows: TGTGCCAGCAGCCAAGCCAGGGGGTCCAACCGTTCTAACTCTGGAAACACCATATATTTT. Translated: CASSQARGSNRSNSGNTIYF.

V is TRBV11-3 and J is TRBJ2-3, with 11 bases that match TRBD1. The germline CDR1 and CDR2 sequences are SGHNT and YENEEA. This CDR3 spans 15 amino acids. Trimming removed 5 bases from V and 4 bases from J; junction bases left unmatched: 5. The CDR3 DNA follows: TGTGCCAGCAGCCTCGGGACAGGGGGTGCAGATACGCAGTATTTT. This codes for CASSLGTGGADTQYF. Based on the CDR3 plus reference TRBV11-3 and TRBJ2-3, the full variable domain is EAGVVQSPRYKIIEKKQPVAFWCNPISGHNTLYWYLQNLGQGPELLIRYENEEAVDDSQLPKDRFSAERLKGVDSTLKIQPAELGDSAVYLCASSLGTGGADTQYFGPGTRLTVL.

CDR3 nucleotide sequence: TGTGCCAGCAGCTTAGACCCAGGCAACGGCGCTGAAGCTTTCTTT. It specifies CASSLDPGNGAEAFF. The V gene is TRBV11-2, the J gene TRBJ1-1; D not certain. Trimming stripped 0 bases from V and 6 bases from J, with 14 bases between. The CDR3 consists of 15 residues. CDR1 and CDR2 from the germline V gene are SGHAT and FQNNGV.

This clone appeared a single time. The chain employs TRBV28 and TRBJ2-2; 8 nucleotides match TRBD2. This CDR3 comprises 15 residues. V lost 5 bases and J lost 0; bases outside the gene matches: 2. In germline, CDR1 is MDHEN, CDR2 SYDVKM. The CDR3 sequence: CASSPTSANTGELFF. CDR3 bases: TGTGCCAGCAGTCCGACTAGCGCGAACACCGGGGAGCTGTTTTTT.

The genes are TRBV30 and TRBJ1-2, with 10 bases fitting TRBD1. The germline V gene encodes CDR1 GTSNPN and CDR2 SVGIG (reference sequence). V shed 0 bases, J shed 2 bases, and the junction held 12 bases outside the gene matches. The length of the CDR3 is 18 residues. In DNA form, the CDR3 reads TGTGCCTGGAGTGTTAGGTTTTATAGACAGGGGGCGAACTATGGCTACACCTTC. Translated: CAWSVRFYRQGANYGYTF. The full variable domain, completed using reference TRBV30 and TRBJ1-2, is SQTIHQWPATLVQPVGSPLSLECTVEGTSNPNLYWYRQAAGRGLQLLFYSVGIGQISSEVPQNLSASRPQDRQFILSSKKLLLSDSGFYLCAWSVRFYRQGANYGYTFGSGTRLTVV.

This sequence joins TRBV5-1 and TRBJ1-1, with D perhaps TRBD1 (6 bases). The CDR3 has 15 amino acids. The germline CDR1 and CDR2 sequences are SGHRS and YFSETQ. The V end was cut by 5 bases, the J end by 4 bases, with 18 bases between. The CDR3 spells CASSPPGGHGTEAFF. The CDR3 DNA reads TGCGCCAGCAGTCCCCCGGGGGGCCATGGCACTGAAGCTTTCTTT. Filled out from reference TRBV5-1 and TRBJ1-1, the complete variable domain reads KAGVTQTPRYLIKTRGQQVTLSCSPISGHRSVSWYQQTPGQGLQFLFEYFSETQRNKGNFPGRFSGRQFSNSRSEMNVSTLELGDSALYLCASSPPGGHGTEAFFGQGTRLTVV.

The rearrangement uses TRBV28 and TRBJ2-1; TRBD2 aligns across 10 bases. The germline V gene has CDR1 MDHEN and CDR2 SYDVKM. The CDR3 sequence is 15 residues long. Trimming took 6 bases from V and 4 from J; bases not matched to a gene: 6. CDR3 sequence reads: CASRPAGGPYNEQFF. The CDR3 DNA reads as TGTGCCAGCAGACCAGCGGGAGGGCCTTACAATGAGCAGTTCTTC.

A few counts support this clone. The chain combines TRBV6-5 with TRBJ2-1; 9 nucleotides align to TRBD2. With V trimmed by 0 bases and J by 4 bases, 4 bases remained unmatched. Germline loops: CDR1 MNHEY, CDR2 SVGAGI. This CDR3 is built from 16 residues. The CDR3 loop is CASSYSGGGGYNEQFF. As DNA, the CDR3 is TGTGCCAGCAGTTACTCGGGCGGGGGGGGATACAATGAGCAGTTCTTC.

This clone has ten or more counts. This chain links TRBV7-8 with TRBJ1-6; 9 nucleotides match TRBD1. After removal of 5 bases from V and 8 bases from J, the junction contained 4 bases not matched to a gene. CDR1 is SGHVS, CDR2 FQNEAQ, per germline. The length of the CDR3 is 14 residues. CDR3 residues: CASSETGGDSPLHF. CDR3 nucleotides: TGTGCCAGCAGCGAGACAGGGGGTGATTCACCCCTCCACTTT.

The table lists this clone with a few counts. The rearrangement joins TRBV7-2 to TRBJ2-1; 7 positions agree with TRBD2. This CDR3 has 15 amino acids. Germline V gene lookup returns CDR1 SGHTA and CDR2 FQGNSA. The V gene end was trimmed by 2 bases and the J gene end by 7 bases; junction bases not matched to a gene: 8. The CDR3 spells CASSLRAGASNEQFF. The CDR3 DNA reads as TGTGCCAGCAGCTTAAGGGCGGGAGCGAGTAATGAGCAGTTCTTC.

The chain recombines TRBV9 with TRBJ1-1; 9 bases line up with TRBD1. The CDR3 has 13 residues. V gave up 7 bases and J gave up 5 bases; unmatched junction bases: 6. Germline V CDR1 and CDR2: SGDLS, YYNGEE. CDR3 nucleotide sequence: TGTGCCAGCTCGACAGGGGGGGCGACTGAAGCTTTCTTT. Protein: CASSTGGATEAFF.

This chain links TRBV6-6 with TRBJ1-5; maybe TRBD1 (5 bases). Trimming pared 1 base from V and 8 bases from J, leaving 15 bases between. CDR3 length: 15 residues. Germline-derived CDR1 and CDR2 are MNHNY and SVGAGI (reference sequence). Here the CDR3 reads CASSYFVTGGKPQHF. In DNA form, the CDR3 reads TGTGCCAGCAGTTACTTCGTCACAGGTGGGAAGCCCCAGCATTTT.

This chain joins TRBV28 and TRBJ2-7; D might be TRBD1 (7 bases). CDR1 and CDR2 from the germline V gene are MDHEN and SYDVKM. The CDR3 totals 15 residues. Trimming left V 1 base short and J 1 base short, with 11 bases between. CDR3 bases: TGTGCCAGCAGTTTATTCTCAGGGGGGTCCTACGAGCAGTACTTC. Translation gives CASSLFSGGSYEQYF. The full variable domain, its missing parts supplied by reference TRBV28 and TRBJ2-7, is DVKVTQSSRYLVKRTGEKVFLECVQDMDHENMFWYRQDPGLGLRLIYFSYDVKMKEKGDIPEGYSVSREKKERFSLILESASTNQTSMYLCASSLFSGGSYEQYFGPGTRLTVT.

The V call is TRBV28, the J call TRBJ1-1; D possibly corresponds to TRBD1 (5 bases). V was trimmed by 4 bases and J by 10 bases, leaving 16 bases between them. Germline loops: CDR1 MDHEN, CDR2 SYDVKM. The CDR3 consists of 13 residues. The chain's CDR3 is CASSWGEGLGAFF. The CDR3 DNA reads as TGTGCCAGCAGTTGGGGGGAGGGGCTAGGAGCTTTCTTT.

V gene TRBV13 combines with J gene TRBJ1-1; 7 positions agree with TRBD1. The germline gives CDR1 PRHDT, CDR2 FYEKMQ (reference sequence). CDR3 length: 15 residues. V dropped 5 bases and J dropped 1; count of bases not matched to a gene: 7. The CDR3 DNA reads as TGTGCCAGCAGCGCCAGACAGGGCCCGAACACTGAAGCTTTCTTT. Amino acids: CASSARQGPNTEAFF.

V gene TRBV28 combines with J gene TRBJ2-7; 11 bases match TRBD2. V dropped 3 bases and J dropped 2; count of bases not matched to a gene: 12. The CDR3 extends over 18 amino acids. CDR1 and CDR2 (germline): MDHEN, SYDVKM. CDR3 loop: CASSFSSASGRNAYEQYF. For the CDR3, the DNA is TGTGCCAGCAGTTTTTCTTCGGCTAGCGGGAGGAACGCCTACGAGCAGTACTTC. Combining the CDR3 with reference TRBV28 and TRBJ2-7 gives the whole variable domain DVKVTQSSRYLVKRTGEKVFLECVQDMDHENMFWYRQDPGLGLRLIYFSYDVKMKEKGDIPEGYSVSREKKERFSLILESASTNQTSMYLCASSFSSASGRNAYEQYFGPGTRLTVT.

The rearrangement links TRBV10-3 to TRBJ2-5, with 8 bases identical to TRBD1. The J segment lost 5 bases and the V segment lost 3 bases, leaving 8 bases of the junction unmatched. This CDR3 is 15 amino acids long. Germline V CDR1 and CDR2: ENHRY, SYGVKD. The CDR3 bases are TGTGCCATCAGTGACCCAGGGGGCCTCCGGGAGACCCAGTACTTC. It is translated as CAISDPGGLRETQYF.